This T cell receptor beta chain was documented in a study of cytomegalovirus exposure and HLA in healthy donors. The CDR3 spans 12 residues. Germline CDR1 reads SQVTM; CDR2 reads ANQGSEA. The V and J ends lost 6 bases and 1 base respectively, with 9 bases between them. The PCR had 60 Vbeta and 13 Jbeta primers. TCRdb's table, derived via immunoSEQ multiplex PCR, lists solely in-frame clones and lacks some. This sample yields about 110,000 clones, of which roughly 70% are seen a single time; around 1.3% belongs to the top ten. About this clone itself: What it binds is unknown.

The study, taken as a whole, reports: Reports indicated that the classifier achieved high specificity and sensitivity in diagnosing cytomegalovirus status.

The TCR comes from a man between 40 and 49 years old in good health and CMV-seronegative. V usage is TRBV29-1 and J usage is TRBJ1-1; D unresolved. Sequenced: PBMCs. As DNA, the CDR3 is TGCAGCGTCGAGGCGGGGAACACTGAAGCTTTCTTT. Amino acids: CSVEAGNTEAFF. Based on the CDR3 plus reference TRBV29-1 and TRBJ1-1, the full variable domain is SAVISQKPSRDICQRGTSLTIQCQVDSQVTMMFWYRQQPGQSLTLIATANQGSEATYESGFVIDKFPISRPNLTFSTLTVSNMSPEDSSIYLCSVEAGNTEAFFGQGTRLTVV.